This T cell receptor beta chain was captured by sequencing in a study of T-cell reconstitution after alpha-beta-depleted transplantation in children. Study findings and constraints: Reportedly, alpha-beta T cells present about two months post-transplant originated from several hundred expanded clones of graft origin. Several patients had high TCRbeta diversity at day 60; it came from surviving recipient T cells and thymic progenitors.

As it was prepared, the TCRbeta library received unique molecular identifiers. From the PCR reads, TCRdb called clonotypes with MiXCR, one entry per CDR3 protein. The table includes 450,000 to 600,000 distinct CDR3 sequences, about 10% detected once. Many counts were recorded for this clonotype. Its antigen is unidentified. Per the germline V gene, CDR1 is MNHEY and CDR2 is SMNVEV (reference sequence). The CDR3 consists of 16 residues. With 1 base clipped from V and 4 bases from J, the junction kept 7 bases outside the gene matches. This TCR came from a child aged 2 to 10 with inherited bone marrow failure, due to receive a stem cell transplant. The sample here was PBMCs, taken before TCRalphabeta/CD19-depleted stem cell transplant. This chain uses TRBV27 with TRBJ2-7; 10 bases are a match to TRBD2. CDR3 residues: CASSLYIPSGSYEQYF. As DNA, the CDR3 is TGTGCCAGCAGTTTATATATCCCTAGCGGGAGTTACGAGCAGTACTTC.